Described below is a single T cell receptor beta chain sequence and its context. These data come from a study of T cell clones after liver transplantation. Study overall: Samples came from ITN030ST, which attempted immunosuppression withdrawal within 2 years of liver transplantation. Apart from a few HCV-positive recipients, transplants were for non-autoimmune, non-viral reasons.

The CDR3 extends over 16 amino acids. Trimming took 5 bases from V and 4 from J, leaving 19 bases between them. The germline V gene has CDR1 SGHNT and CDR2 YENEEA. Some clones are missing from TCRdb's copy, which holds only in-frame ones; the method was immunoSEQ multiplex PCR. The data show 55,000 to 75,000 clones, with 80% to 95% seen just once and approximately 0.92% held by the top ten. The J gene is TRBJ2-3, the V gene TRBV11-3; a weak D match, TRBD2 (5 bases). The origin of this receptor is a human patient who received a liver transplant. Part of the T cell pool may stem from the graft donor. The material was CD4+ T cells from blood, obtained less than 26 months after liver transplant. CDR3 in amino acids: CASSPRASSAPDTQYF. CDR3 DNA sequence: TGTGCCAGCAGCCCGCGGGCCTCGTCCGCCCCAGATACGCAGTATTTT.